Listed below are T cell receptor beta chains from one sample, sequenced in a study of tumor and adjacent non-tumor tissue in lung cancer. TCRdb reprocessed the multiplex PCR reads with MiXCR, giving one entry per CDR3 protein. The table shows about 68,000 distinct CDR3 sequences, with about three fifths occurring only once. The sample was lung tumor tissue. The receptors stem from a man aged 50 to 59 with non-small cell lung cancer. CDR3s leave out the opening cysteine and the closing phenylalanine or tryptophan. Each record gives: V gene, J gene, CDR3 protein.

TRBV6-4	TRBJ2-1	ACKNVGGNEQF
TRBV12-3/TRBV12-4	TRBJ1-5	ASRKQGSGNQSQH
TRBV25-1	TRBJ2-3	ASSDETRTDTQY
TRBV10-3	TRBJ2-1	AISESSRGGSNEQF
TRBV28	TRBJ1-5	ASGRGGNQPQH
TRBV11-2	TRBJ2-1	ASSSRTSPEQF
TRBV28	TRBJ2-7	ASGQDYEQY
TRBV28	TRBJ2-2	ASRGQGAVGELF
TRBV7-8	TRBJ2-3	ASSLAQGQGPDTQY
TRBV7-9	TRBJ2-1	ASSLMSEQF
TRBV5-4	TRBJ2-3	ASSLGGADTQY
TRBV9	TRBJ2-5	ASSVGASGVFQETQY
TRBV11-3	TRBJ2-3	ASSLGTSVGITDTQF
TRBV20-1	TRBJ2-1	SAQDSWKYNEQF
TRBV7-8	TRBJ2-7	ASSPREGPYEQY
TRBV4-1	TRBJ2-1	AISLGVHGGAGINNEQF